This is a list of T cell receptor beta chains from one sample in a study of regulatory T cells in long-lasting Graves disease. TCRdb re-analysed the multiplex PCR reads in MiXCR, keeping a single row per CDR3 protein. The sample carries around 400,000 distinct CDR3 sequences, 20% to 25% recorded once. The starting material was peripheral blood mononuclear cells (PBMCs), obtained when the disease was refractory, from a patient treated with antithyroid drugs. These receptors all come from a woman aged 35 to 49 with Graves disease. Both conserved end residues are part of each CDR3. Each record gives: D gene, clone size, V gene, J gene, CDR3 DNA, CDR3 protein. The D gene is left open where the match is weak. Not every row has a clone size; where given, it reads once, few, many or a size class.

NA	many	TRBV6-2/TRBV6-3	TRBJ2-2	TGTGCCAGCAGTTACTCGAGAAGGGGGAACACCGGGGAGCTGTTTTTT	CASSYSRRGNTGELFF
NA	NA	TRBV25-1	TRBJ2-2	TGTGCCAGCAGGGACAGACACACCGGGGAGCTGTTTTTT	CASRDRHTGELFF
TRBD2	NA	TRBV29-1	TRBJ2-3	TGCAGCGTTGGGGACGTTAATAGCGGGACCACAGATACGCAGTATTTT	CSVGDVNSGTTDTQYF
NA	few	TRBV7-6	TRBJ2-5	TGTGCCAGCAGCTGGGGAGGGGGGCAGGGGGAGACCCAGTACTTC	CASSWGGGQGETQYF
NA	few	TRBV29-1	TRBJ2-2	TGCAGCGTTGGGACCGCGAACACCGGGGAGCTGTTTTTT	CSVGTANTGELFF
TRBD2	many	TRBV28	TRBJ2-7	TGTGCCAGCAGCTCGGGACTAGCGGGAGTTCGCGAGCAGTACTTC	CASSSGLAGVREQYF
NA	many	TRBV2	TRBJ1-3	TGTGCCAGCAGTGAATTTGGGGGGGACGCTGGAAACACCATATATTTT	CASSEFGGDAGNTIYF
NA	many	TRBV12-3/TRBV12-4	TRBJ1-3	TGTGCCAGCAGCCTGACCGACGGAAACACCATATATTTT	CASSLTDGNTIYF
TRBD2	many	TRBV3-1	TRBJ2-7	TGTGCCAGCAGCCAAAGGGAGGGCGCCTACGAGCAGTACTTC	CASSQREGAYEQYF
NA	few	TRBV28	TRBJ2-2	TGTGCCAGCAAAATAGCCGGGGAGCTGTTTTTT	CASKIAGELFF
TRBD2	NA	TRBV28	TRBJ2-6	TGTGCCAGCAGTTTATACGGGGAGGGAAGTGGGGCCAACGTCCTGACTTTC	CASSLYGEGSGANVLTF
NA	NA	TRBV11-2	TRBJ1-4	TGTGCCAGCAGCCCGGGACTCTTACTTAATGAAAAACTGTTTTTT	CASSPGLLLNEKLFF
NA	many	TRBV2	TRBJ1-5	TGTGCCAGCAGTGAAGGGTTTGGCAATCAGCCCCAGCATTTT	CASSEGFGNQPQHF
NA	NA	TRBV11-3	TRBJ2-7	TGTGCCAGCAGCTCCCCCCAGGACCGAGCCTACGAGCAGTACTTC	CASSSPQDRAYEQYF
NA	few	TRBV3-1	TRBJ2-5	TGTGCCAGCAGCCTCATTAGCCACACCCAAGAGACCCAGTACTTC	CASSLISHTQETQYF
NA	few	TRBV7-6	TRBJ2-7	TGTGCCAGCAGCCCCCGGGTCTTCTACGAGCAGTACTTC	CASSPRVFYEQYF
NA	many	TRBV7-9	TRBJ1-2	TGTGCCAGCGGGCCGCCGGTCTATGGCTACACCTTC	CASGPPVYGYTF
NA	many	TRBV2	TRBJ1-5	TGTGCCAGCAGTGGGGAGACAGGAAAGAATCAGCCCCAGCATTTT	CASSGETGKNQPQHF
TRBD1	few	TRBV19	TRBJ1-4	TGTGCCAGTAGTATGGACAGGGGACGCGAAAAACTGTTTTTT	CASSMDRGREKLFF
TRBD2	NA	TRBV7-3	TRBJ2-5	TGTGCCAGCAGCTTTCAACGGACTAGCGGGACTCAAGAGACCCAGTACTTC	CASSFQRTSGTQETQYF
NA	few	TRBV7-9	TRBJ2-2	TGTGCCAGCAGCTCCACTCTTACGGGAGTCAACACCGGGGAGCTGTTTTTT	CASSSTLTGVNTGELFF
NA	many	TRBV28	TRBJ2-7	TGTGCCAGCAGTACGGTCCGGGAACGTTCCTTCTGGGAGCAGTACTTC	CASSTVRERSFWEQYF
TRBD1	many	TRBV15	TRBJ2-5	TGTGCCACCAGCAGAGACGGGACAGGGGACGAGACCCAGTACTTC	CATSRDGTGDETQYF
NA	NA	TRBV12-3/TRBV12-4	TRBJ2-7	TGTGCCAGCTCACCATCACGGACTCAAATCTACGAGCAGTACTTC	CASSPSRTQIYEQYF
TRBD1	once	TRBV5-1	TRBJ2-5	TGCGCCAGCAGCCCTCGATTTACGACAGGGGGGAAAGAGACCCAGTACTTC	CASSPRFTTGGKETQYF
TRBD1	NA	TRBV28	TRBJ1-4	TGTGCCAGCAGTATTCTGACAGGGACTGAAAAACTGTTTTTT	CASSILTGTEKLFF
TRBD1	many	TRBV24-1	TRBJ2-7	TGTGCCACCAGTGAACTGACCGGGACAGGGCGATACGAGCAGTACTTC	CATSELTGTGRYEQYF
NA	many	TRBV7-2	TRBJ2-7	TGTGCCAGCAAAGGAGGGAGTAACTACGAGCAGTACTTC	CASKGGSNYEQYF
TRBD2	NA	TRBV4-1	TRBJ2-2	TGCGCCAGCAGTCACTTGTCTAGCGGGCTTATAAGTTCCGGGGAGCTGTTTTTT	CASSHLSSGLISSGELFF
TRBD1	NA	TRBV6-1	TRBJ1-5	TGTGCCAGCAGCCTACAGGGGATCCATCAGCCCCAGCATTTT	CASSLQGIHQPQHF
NA	few	TRBV6-1	TRBJ2-7	TGTGCCAGCAGGGACCTGGGACGGACCTACGAGCAGTACTTC	CASRDLGRTYEQYF
TRBD1	many	TRBV28	TRBJ2-5	TGTGCCAGCAGTTTACCGCCGGACAGGGGGCATGAGGAGACCCAGTACTTC	CASSLPPDRGHEETQYF
NA	NA	TRBV4-1	TRBJ2-7	TGCGCCAGCAGCCAAGTATGGTCCGCAGGGGAGCAGTACTTC	CASSQVWSAGEQYF
NA	few	TRBV27	TRBJ2-1	TGTGCCAGCAGTTTTGAGGCGGCCCCAAACAATGAGCAGTTCTTC	CASSFEAAPNNEQFF
TRBD2	many	TRBV12-3/TRBV12-4	TRBJ2-7	TGTGCCAGCAAGGGACTAGCGAACCCCTACGAGCAGTACTTC	CASKGLANPYEQYF
NA	few	TRBV19	TRBJ2-5	TGTGCCAGTAGTATAGATCTATCAAAACCTAAAGAATCGCGGGGACCTAGGCAGACCCAGTACTTC	CASSIDLSKPKESRGPRQTQYF
NA	NA	TRBV27	TRBJ2-6	TGTGCCAGCAGAGGACTAGGGGGCTCTGGGGCCAACGTCCTGACTTTC	CASRGLGGSGANVLTF
TRBD2	NA	TRBV20-1	TRBJ2-7	TGCAGTGCTAGGGATACTAGCGGGAGGAGATTATCCTACGAGCAGTACTTC	CSARDTSGRRLSYEQYF
NA	few	TRBV15	TRBJ2-5	TGTGCCACCAGCAGAGCAGGGCGGGCCGACCAAGAGACCCAGTACTTC	CATSRAGRADQETQYF
TRBD1	NA	TRBV28	TRBJ2-3	TGTGCCGGCAGGGACAGGGGCTACACAGATACGCAGTATTTT	CAGRDRGYTDTQYF
NA	many	TRBV15	TRBJ1-5	TGTGCCACCAGCCCAATAAGGGTATCGGGGAATCAGCCCCAGCATTTT	CATSPIRVSGNQPQHF
NA	many	TRBV7-2	TRBJ1-4	TGTGCCAGCAGCAAGGGGGGAGAAAAACTGTTTTTT	CASSKGGEKLFF
TRBD2	NA	TRBV20-1	TRBJ2-3	TGCAGTGCTAGAGATCCGAATAGCGGGAGGGCCAGGGATACGCAGTATTTT	CSARDPNSGRARDTQYF
NA	NA	TRBV2	TRBJ2-3	TGTGCCAGCATGCCCGACACAGATACGCAGTATTTT	CASMPDTDTQYF
NA	many	TRBV29-1	TRBJ2-7	TGCAGCATACGGGGCAGCGCGACCTACGAGCAGTACTTC	CSIRGSATYEQYF
NA	NA	TRBV20-1	TRBJ1-4	TGCAGTGCTAGAGAGGAGGGAACAGCATTTAATGAAAAACTGTTTTTT	CSAREEGTAFNEKLFF
NA	NA	TRBV15	TRBJ2-7	TGTGCCACCAGCAGCAGGTCTGGAGGTGAGCAGTACTTC	CATSSRSGGEQYF
NA	many	TRBV3-1	TRBJ2-7	TGTGCCAGCAGCCAACAGGGGTTTAGCTACGAGCAGTACTTC	CASSQQGFSYEQYF
NA	NA	TRBV4-1	TRBJ1-1	TGCGCCAGCAGCCCAACTGATCGTAACACTGAAGCTTTCTTT	CASSPTDRNTEAFF
TRBD1	many	TRBV7-2	TRBJ1-1	TGTGCCAGCAGCTTACTCGGGACAGGAGACACTGAAGCTTTCTTT	CASSLLGTGDTEAFF
TRBD2	many	TRBV20-1	TRBJ2-1	TGCAGTGCCCATAATAGCGGGAGCCGGCAGTTCTTC	CSAHNSGSRQFF
TRBD1	few	TRBV19	TRBJ1-5	TGTGCCAGTAGTATGAGTTGGCAGGGGGATCAGCCCCAGCATTTT	CASSMSWQGDQPQHF
TRBD1	many	TRBV6-1	TRBJ2-5	TGTGCCAGCGCTCGGCGCAGGGGGCGGCGAGAGACCCAGTACTTC	CASARRRGRRETQYF
TRBD2	NA	TRBV20-1	TRBJ2-7	TGCAGTGCTGTACCGGGACTAGCGGGGAACTACGAGCAGTACTTC	CSAVPGLAGNYEQYF
TRBD2	NA	TRBV28	TRBJ2-3	TGTGCCAGCAGCCGAATAGCGGGAGGGGACACATTCGATACGCAGTATTTT	CASSRIAGGDTFDTQYF